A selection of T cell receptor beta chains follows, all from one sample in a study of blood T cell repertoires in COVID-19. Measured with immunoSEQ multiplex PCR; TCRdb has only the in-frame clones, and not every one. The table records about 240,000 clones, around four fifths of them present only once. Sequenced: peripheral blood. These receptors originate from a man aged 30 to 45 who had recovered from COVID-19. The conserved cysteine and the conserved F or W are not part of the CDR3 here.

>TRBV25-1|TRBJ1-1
ASRGVRYTEAF
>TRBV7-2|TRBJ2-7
ASSFGLANNEQY
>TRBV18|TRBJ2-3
ASSPSTSGDTQY
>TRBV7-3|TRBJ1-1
ASSPGDSREAF
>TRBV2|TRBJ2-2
ASSRDRGSTGELF
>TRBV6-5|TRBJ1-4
ASSYRDGSEKLF
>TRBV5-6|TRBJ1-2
ASSFRSGAIFLGYT
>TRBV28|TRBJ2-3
ASSSTSGGATDTQY
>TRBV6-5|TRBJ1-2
ASSYGDTYGYT
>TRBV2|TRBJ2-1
ASSDRTVTYNEQF
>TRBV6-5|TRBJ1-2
ASSYSVDYGYT
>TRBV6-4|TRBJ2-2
ASSDGAGETGELF
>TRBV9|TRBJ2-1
ASSTGGPLEEQF
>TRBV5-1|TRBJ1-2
ASSLTRDGYT
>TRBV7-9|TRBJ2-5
ASSLGDRGLRETQY
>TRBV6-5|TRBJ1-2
ASSTTGANYGYT
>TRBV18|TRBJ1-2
ASSPAVIGSTHYGYT
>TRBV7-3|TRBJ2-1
ASSTSGASSYNEQF
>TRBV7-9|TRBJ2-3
ASSTRAGGISTDTQY
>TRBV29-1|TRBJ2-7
SVVGREQY
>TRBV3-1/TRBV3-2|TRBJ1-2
ASTSKGEGYT
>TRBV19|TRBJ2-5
ASSGTSGAWGTQY
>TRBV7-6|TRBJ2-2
ASSLLGRGQVGELF